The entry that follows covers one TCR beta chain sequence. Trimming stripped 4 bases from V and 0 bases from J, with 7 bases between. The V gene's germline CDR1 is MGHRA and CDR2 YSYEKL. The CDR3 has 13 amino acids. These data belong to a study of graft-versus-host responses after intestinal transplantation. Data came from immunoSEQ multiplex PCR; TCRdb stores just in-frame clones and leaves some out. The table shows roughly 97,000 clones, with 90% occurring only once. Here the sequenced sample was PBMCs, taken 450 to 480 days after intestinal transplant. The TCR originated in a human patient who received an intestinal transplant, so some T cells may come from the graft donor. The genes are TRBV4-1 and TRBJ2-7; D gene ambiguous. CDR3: CASSPGISYEQYF. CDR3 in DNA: TGCGCCAGCAGCCCGGGTATCTCCTACGAGCAGTACTTC.